This T cell receptor beta chain was retrieved from a study of Graves' ophthalmopathy and Graves' hyperthyroidism. The CDR3 runs 10 residues. Germline CDR1 is MNHEY and CDR2 is SVGEGT. Trimming pared 8 bases from V and 7 bases from J, leaving 5 bases between. Researchers took RNA transcripts and amplified TCR beta CDR3 regions from them. HTBI primers were employed in first-round RT-PCR, then a second-round multiplex PCR followed. TCRdb fed the multiplex PCR reads into MiXCR, producing one record per CDR3 protein. This sample carries fewer than 600,000 distinct CDR3 sequences, about an eighth of them seen once, and the ten largest clones take approximately 9.8%. This clonotype came up many times.

This rearrangement joins TRBV6-2 or TRBV6-3 to TRBJ2-2, with D uncertain. This TCR derives from a woman between 25 and 40 years old with Graves' ophthalmopathy. Material for sequencing was blood. This CDR3 is CASASGELFF. The CDR3 bases are TGTGCCAGCGCGAGCGGGGAGCTGTTTTTT.